This is a list of T cell receptor beta chains from one sample in a study of blood T cell repertoires in COVID-19. The repertoire was sequenced with immunoSEQ multiplex PCR; TCRdb's copy has only in-frame clones and lacks some. The table has roughly 250,000 clones, about 85% seen once. The sequencing sample was made of peripheral blood. The receptors were sampled from a human donor with COVID-19, enrolled during active disease. The donor label of this sample is uncertain. Both conserved end residues are part of each CDR3.

TRBV6-5	TRBJ2-7	CASSPPSGTGYEQYF
TRBV6-6	TRBJ2-7	CASRPRTGGAEQYF
TRBV18	TRBJ1-2	CASSPPEGGGAYGYTF
TRBV5-1	TRBJ2-5	CASSLVEQETQYF
TRBV14	TRBJ2-3	CASSQSSGRVSYTQYF
TRBV19	TRBJ1-2	CASSIGAGTAMGGYTF
TRBV7-2	TRBJ2-3	CASSLDGSGTSTDTQYF
TRBV3-1/TRBV3-2	TRBJ1-1	CASSQAVRMNTEAFF
TRBV28	TRBJ1-2	CASTFPQGYRTF
TRBV30	TRBJ1-5	CACDRGNQPQHF
TRBV9	TRBJ2-3	CASSVGPEGTDTQYF
TRBV12-3/TRBV12-4	TRBJ1-5	CASSRGEHQPQHF
TRBV4-1	TRBJ1-6	CASSLRGTKQSSYNSPLHF
TRBV4-2	TRBJ1-5	CASSQEFRDQPQHF
TRBV9	TRBJ1-2	CASSALQGAGYTF
TRBV4-1	TRBJ2-3	CASSLRGIGTDTQYF
TRBV7-2	TRBJ2-7	CASRDRTGTYEQYF
TRBV30	TRBJ2-1	CAWRTSGSWGEQFF
TRBV19	TRBJ1-5	CASSPERGPQHF
TRBV5-4	TRBJ2-7	CASSSGQGEYEQYF
TRBV20-1	TRBJ2-1	CSASGVAGGLGEQFF
TRBV7-3	TRBJ2-2	CASSPLDTGELFF
TRBV9	TRBJ2-1	CASSVEVSRHDNEQFF
TRBV5-5	TRBJ1-1	CASSRQGMNTEAFF
TRBV27	TRBJ2-1	CASSPPGQGWNEQFF
TRBV20-1	TRBJ1-1	CSASRRAGGVSAFF
TRBV6-5	TRBJ1-2	CASSYQRQGSYGYTF
TRBV18	TRBJ2-7	CASSPDRFYEQYF
TRBV3-1/TRBV3-2	TRBJ2-2	CASSPMWRGNTGELFF
TRBV7-9	TRBJ1-2	CASSLEGDRDGYTF
TRBV13	TRBJ2-1	CASSLDQRPPGRGNYNEQFF
TRBV28	TRBJ2-7	CASSSGLAGIHEQYF
TRBV28	TRBJ1-1	CASTPQGDRGTEAFF
TRBV7-8	TRBJ2-7	CASSPGGPEQYF
TRBV6-5	TRBJ2-7	CASSYSGGADEQYF
TRBV28	TRBJ2-2	CASSLQTGELFF
TRBV19	TRBJ1-6	CASSETGFSPLHF
TRBV5-5	TRBJ1-2	CASSPTTDRRYGYTF
TRBV29-1	TRBJ1-5	CSAVQGFNQPQHF
TRBV5-1	TRBJ1-1	CASSLADSYTEAFF
TRBV6-6	TRBJ2-5	CASSLGGALQETQYF
TRBV11-2	TRBJ2-3	CASSQEQGAWDTQYF
TRBV5-6	TRBJ1-1	CASRGGPIGGTEAFF
TRBV7-3	TRBJ1-1	CASSRYRGGEITEAFF
TRBV28	TRBJ2-3	CASTLLLSGSGDTQYF
TRBV4-3	TRBJ1-4	CASSYGTVNEKLFF